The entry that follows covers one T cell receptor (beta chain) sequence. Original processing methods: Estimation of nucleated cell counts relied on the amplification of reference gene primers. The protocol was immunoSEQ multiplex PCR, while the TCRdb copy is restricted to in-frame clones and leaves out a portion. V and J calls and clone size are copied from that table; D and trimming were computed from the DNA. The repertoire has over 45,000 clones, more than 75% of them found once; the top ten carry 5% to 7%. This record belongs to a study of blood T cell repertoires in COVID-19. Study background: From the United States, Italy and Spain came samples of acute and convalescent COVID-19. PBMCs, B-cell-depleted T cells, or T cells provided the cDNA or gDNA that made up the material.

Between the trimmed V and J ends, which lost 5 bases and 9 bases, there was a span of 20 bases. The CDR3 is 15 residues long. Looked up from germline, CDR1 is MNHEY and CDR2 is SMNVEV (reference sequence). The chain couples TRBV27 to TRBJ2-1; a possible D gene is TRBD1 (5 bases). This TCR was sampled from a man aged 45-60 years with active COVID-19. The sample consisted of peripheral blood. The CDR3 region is CASSPQGARTREQFF. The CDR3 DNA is TGTGCCAGCAGTCCCCAAGGGGCCCGCACACGTGAGCAGTTCTTC.